The T cell receptor (beta chain) under discussion was sequenced for a study of T cell changes during pregnancy in multiple sclerosis (dated by TCRdb to between 2018 and 2020). Regarding the complete study: Changes in the T cell repertoire over the course of pregnancy were examined in this study in women with multiple sclerosis.

As to this clone: Its cognate antigen has yet to be identified. Base-call qualities are not available, and no considerably larger clone is one nucleotide away.

Libraries were constructed by the immunoSEQ multiplex PCR assay. As stored in TCRdb, this immuneACCESS dataset retains in-frame rearrangements with V and J assigned. A fraction of the clones does not appear; measured against another copy, unresolved V genes explain less than half of the discrepancy, and the remainder lacks a known reason. In all, the sample holds under 85,000 clones, and about nine tenths of those were seen once. More than 8% of the sample rests with the top ten. CDR1 and CDR2 are drawn from the germline V gene: SGDLS, YYNGEE. Unmatched junction bases come to 16, with V trimmed by 0 bases and J by 1 base. The CDR3, from cysteine to phenylalanine, totals 21 residues. Left in the record is the CDR3 DNA by itself, 63 bases read in frame from the first base.

The TCR was taken from a female donor in good health, enrolled as a control in a pregnancy study. The sample in question was peripheral blood, obtained after pregnancy. The V and J genes are TRBV9 and TRBJ2-6; TRBD2 lines up with 7 middle nucleotides. The base sequence is TGTGCCAGCAGCGTAGGGTGGAATAGCGGGCGTATTAGGTCTGGGGCCAACGTCCTGACTTTC. It is translated as CASSVGWNSGRIRSGANVLTF.